This TCR beta chain appears in the sequencing data of a study of cytomegalovirus exposure and HLA in healthy donors. Donors had nominal health at sampling but likely had unrecorded immune exposures. This clone was observed a handful of times. Its antigen is still unknown. Amplification used 60 Vbeta primers and 13 Jbeta primers. Clones were read by immunoSEQ multiplex PCR, and TCRdb kept only the in-frame ones, dropping some. This sample carries about 200,000 clones, 75% to 85% of them seen once, and the ten largest clones take more than 1.5%. Findings and limits, study-wide: In an earlier analysis, in about 530 donors, most V segments appeared productive either ~90% or ~30% of the time.

Trimming removed 7 bases at V and 8 bases at J, with 17 bases between. The length of the CDR3 is 14 residues. CDR1 and CDR2 (germline): LNHDA, SQIVND (reference sequence). Sequencing was carried out using PBMCs. The sequence was collected from a girl aged 10 to 17 in good health and CMV-seropositive. The J gene is TRBJ1-4, the V gene TRBV19; tentatively, D is TRBD1 (5 bases). The CDR3 here is CASTSLRAGEKLFF. CDR3 coding DNA: TGTGCCAGTACTTCACTCAGGGCAGGGGAAAAACTGTTTTTT.